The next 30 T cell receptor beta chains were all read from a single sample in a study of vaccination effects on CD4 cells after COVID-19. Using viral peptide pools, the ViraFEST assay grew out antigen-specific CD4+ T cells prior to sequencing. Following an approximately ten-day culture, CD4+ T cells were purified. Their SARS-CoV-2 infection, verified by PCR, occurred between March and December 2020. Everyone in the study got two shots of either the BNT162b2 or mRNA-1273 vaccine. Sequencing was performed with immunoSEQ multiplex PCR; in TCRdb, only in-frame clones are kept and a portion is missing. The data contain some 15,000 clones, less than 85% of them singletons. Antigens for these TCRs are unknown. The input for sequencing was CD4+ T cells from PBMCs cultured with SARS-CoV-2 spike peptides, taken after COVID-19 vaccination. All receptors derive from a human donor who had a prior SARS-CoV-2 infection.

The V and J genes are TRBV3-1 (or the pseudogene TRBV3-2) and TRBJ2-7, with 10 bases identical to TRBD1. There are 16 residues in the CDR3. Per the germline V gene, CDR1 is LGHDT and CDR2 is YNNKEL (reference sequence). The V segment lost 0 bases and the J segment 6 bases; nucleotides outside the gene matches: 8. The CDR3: CASSQDPGQGPLEQYF. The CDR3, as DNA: TGTGCCAGCAGCCAAGATCCGGGACAGGGGCCACTCGAGCAGTACTTC.

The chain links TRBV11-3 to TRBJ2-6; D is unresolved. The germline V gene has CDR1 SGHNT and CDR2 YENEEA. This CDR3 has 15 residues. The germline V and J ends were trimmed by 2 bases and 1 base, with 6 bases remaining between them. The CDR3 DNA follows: TGTGCCAGCAGCTTATCCATTTCTGGGGCCAACGTCCTGACTTTC. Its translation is CASSLSISGANVLTF.

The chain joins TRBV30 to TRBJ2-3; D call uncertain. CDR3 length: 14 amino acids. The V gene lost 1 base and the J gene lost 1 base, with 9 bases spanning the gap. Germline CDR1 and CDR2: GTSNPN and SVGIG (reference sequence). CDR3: CAWSAFGRTDTQYF. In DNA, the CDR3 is TGTGCCTGGAGTGCCTTTGGACGCACAGATACGCAGTATTTT.

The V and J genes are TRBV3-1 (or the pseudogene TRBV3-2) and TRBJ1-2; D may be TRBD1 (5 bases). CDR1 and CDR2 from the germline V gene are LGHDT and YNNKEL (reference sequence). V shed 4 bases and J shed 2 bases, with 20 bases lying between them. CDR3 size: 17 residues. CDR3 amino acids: CASSPFDRGGVNYGYTF. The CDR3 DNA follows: TGTGCCAGCAGCCCTTTCGATCGCGGGGGGGTAAACTATGGCTACACCTTC.

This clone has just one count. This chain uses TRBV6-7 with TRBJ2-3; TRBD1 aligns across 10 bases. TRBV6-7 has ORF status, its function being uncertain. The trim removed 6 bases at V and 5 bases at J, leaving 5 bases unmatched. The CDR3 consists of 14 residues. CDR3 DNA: TGTGCCAGCAGAAGTTGGGACAGGGGAGATACGCAGTATTTT. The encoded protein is CASRSWDRGDTQYF.

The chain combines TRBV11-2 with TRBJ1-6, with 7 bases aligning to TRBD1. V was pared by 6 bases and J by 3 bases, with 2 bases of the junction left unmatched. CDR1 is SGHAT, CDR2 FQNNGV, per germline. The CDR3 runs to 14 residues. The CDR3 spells CASSTGVYNSPLHF. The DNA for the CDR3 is TGTGCCAGCAGTACAGGGGTCTATAATTCACCCCTCCACTTT.

In nucleotides, the CDR3 is TGTGCCAGCAGCTTAGCTGTAGGGGGCTCCTACGAGCAGTACTTC. Amino acid sequence: CASSLAVGGSYEQYF. This sequence joins TRBV7-6 and TRBJ2-7, with D possibly TRBD1 on 6 matching bases. The germline gives CDR1 SGHVS, CDR2 FNYEAQ. The length of the CDR3 is 15 residues. With 0 bases removed from V and 0 bases from J, the gap between germline ends came to 9 bases.

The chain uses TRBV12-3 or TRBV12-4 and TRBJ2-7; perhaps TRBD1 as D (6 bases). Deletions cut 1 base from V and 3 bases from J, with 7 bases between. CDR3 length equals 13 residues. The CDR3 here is CASSLGTDYEQYF. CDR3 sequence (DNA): TGTGCCAGCAGTTTAGGGACAGACTACGAGCAGTACTTC.

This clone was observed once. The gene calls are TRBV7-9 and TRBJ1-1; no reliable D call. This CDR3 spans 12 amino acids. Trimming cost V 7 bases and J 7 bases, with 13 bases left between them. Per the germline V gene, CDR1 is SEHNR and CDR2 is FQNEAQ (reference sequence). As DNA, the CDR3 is TGTGCCAGCACTCGGACGGACTTTGAAGCTTTCTTT. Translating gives CASTRTDFEAFF.

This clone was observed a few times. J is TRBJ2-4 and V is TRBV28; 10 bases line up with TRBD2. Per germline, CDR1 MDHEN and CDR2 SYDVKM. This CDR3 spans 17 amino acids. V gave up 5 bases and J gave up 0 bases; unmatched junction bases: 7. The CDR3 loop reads CASSEGLATLAKNIQYF. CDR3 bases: TGTGCCAGCAGTGAGGGACTAGCGACACTAGCCAAAAACATTCAGTACTTC.

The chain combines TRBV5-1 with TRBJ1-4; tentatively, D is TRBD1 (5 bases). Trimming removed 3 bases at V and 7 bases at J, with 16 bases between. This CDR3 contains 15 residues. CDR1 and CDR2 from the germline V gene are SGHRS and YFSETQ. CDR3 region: CASSSNPAGGEKLFF. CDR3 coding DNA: TGCGCCAGCAGCTCCAACCCTGCCGGGGGTGAAAAACTGTTTTTT.

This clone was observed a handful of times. In DNA form, the CDR3 reads TGTGCCAGCAGCTTGTTAATCGGCTCTGGGGCCAACGTCCTGACTTTC. Amino acid sequence: CASSLLIGSGANVLTF. V gene TRBV5-4 combines with J gene TRBJ2-6, with D unclear. Trimming removed 1 base from V and 0 bases from J, with 8 bases in between. From germline, CDR1 is SGHNT and CDR2 YYREEE (reference sequence). This CDR3 has 16 residues. Variable domain in full (rest from reference TRBV5-4 and TRBJ2-6): ETGVTQSPTHLIKTRGQQVTLRCSSQSGHNTVSWYQQALGQGPQFIFQYYREEENGRGNFPPRFSGLQFPNYSSELNVNALELDDSALYLCASSLLIGSGANVLTFGAGSRLTVL.

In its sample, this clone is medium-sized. The DNA of the CDR3 is TGTGCCAGCGGTGTCCGACAGGGGAGCTCGGGCGAGCAGTACTTC. It yields the protein CASGVRQGSSGEQYF. The chain employs TRBV27 and TRBJ2-7; 8 bases line up with TRBD1. This CDR3 contains 15 residues. Trimming removed 8 bases from V and 6 bases from J; junction bases left unmatched: 15. Germline lookup yields CDR1 MNHEY and CDR2 SMNVEV (reference sequence).

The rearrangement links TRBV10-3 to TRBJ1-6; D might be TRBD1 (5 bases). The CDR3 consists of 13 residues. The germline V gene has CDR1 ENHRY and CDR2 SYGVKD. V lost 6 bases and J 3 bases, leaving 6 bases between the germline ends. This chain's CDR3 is CAIRDNYNSPLHF. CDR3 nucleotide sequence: TGTGCCATCAGGGACAACTATAATTCACCCCTCCACTTT.

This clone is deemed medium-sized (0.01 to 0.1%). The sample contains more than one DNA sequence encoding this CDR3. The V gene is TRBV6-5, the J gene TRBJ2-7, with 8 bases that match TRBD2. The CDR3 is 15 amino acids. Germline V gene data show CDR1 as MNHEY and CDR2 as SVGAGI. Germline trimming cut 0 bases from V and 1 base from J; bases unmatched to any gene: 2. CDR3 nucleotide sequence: TGTGCCAGCAGTTACTCGAGCGGGGGATCCTACGAGCAGTACTTC. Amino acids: CASSYSSGGSYEQYF.

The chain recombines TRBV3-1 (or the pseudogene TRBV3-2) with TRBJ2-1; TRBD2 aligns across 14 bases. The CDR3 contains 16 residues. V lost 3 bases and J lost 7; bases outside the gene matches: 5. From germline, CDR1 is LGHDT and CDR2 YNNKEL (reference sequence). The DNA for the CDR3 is TGTGCCAGCAGCCATCACGGGACTAGCGGGAGAAATGAGCAGTTCTTC. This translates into CASSHHGTSGRNEQFF.

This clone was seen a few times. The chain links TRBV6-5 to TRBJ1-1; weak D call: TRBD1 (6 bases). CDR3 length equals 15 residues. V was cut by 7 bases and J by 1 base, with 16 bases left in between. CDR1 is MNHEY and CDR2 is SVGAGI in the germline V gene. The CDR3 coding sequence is TGTGCCAGCAACCCCCTCGGGGGCAAGAACACTGAAGCTTTCTTT. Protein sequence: CASNPLGGKNTEAFF.

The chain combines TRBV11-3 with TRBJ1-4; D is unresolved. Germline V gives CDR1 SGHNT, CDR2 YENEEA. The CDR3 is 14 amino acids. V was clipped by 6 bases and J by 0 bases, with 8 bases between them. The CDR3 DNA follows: TGTGCCAGCAGAGACGGTGCAACTAATGAAAAACTGTTTTTT. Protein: CASRDGATNEKLFF.

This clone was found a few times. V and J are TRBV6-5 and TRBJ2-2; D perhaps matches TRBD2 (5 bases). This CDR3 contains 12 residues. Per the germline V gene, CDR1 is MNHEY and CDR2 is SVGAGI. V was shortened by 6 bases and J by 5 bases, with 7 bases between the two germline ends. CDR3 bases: TGTGCCAGCAGACTAGGGACCGGGGAGCTGTTTTTT. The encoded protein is CASRLGTGELFF.

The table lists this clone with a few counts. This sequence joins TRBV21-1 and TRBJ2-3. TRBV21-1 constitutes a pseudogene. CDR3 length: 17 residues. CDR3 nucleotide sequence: TGTGCCCAGCATCCTTTGGCCGACCCTAAGCACACAGATACGCAGTATTTT. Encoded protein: CAQHPLADPKHTDTQYF.

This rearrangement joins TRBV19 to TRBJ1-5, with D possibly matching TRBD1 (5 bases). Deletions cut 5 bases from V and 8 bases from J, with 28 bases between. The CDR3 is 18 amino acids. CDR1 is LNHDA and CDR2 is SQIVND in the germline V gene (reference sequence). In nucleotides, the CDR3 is TGTGCCAGTAGTTGGCCGGGTACCCAACAGGTGTCGATCAAGCCCCAGCATTTT. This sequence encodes CASSWPGTQQVSIKPQHF. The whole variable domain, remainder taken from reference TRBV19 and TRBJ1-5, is DGGITQSPKYLFRKEGQNVTLSCEQNLNHDAMYWYRQDPGQGLRLIYYSQIVNDFQKGDIAEGYSVSREKKESFPLTVTSAQKNPTAFYLCASSWPGTQQVSIKPQHFGDGTRLSIL.

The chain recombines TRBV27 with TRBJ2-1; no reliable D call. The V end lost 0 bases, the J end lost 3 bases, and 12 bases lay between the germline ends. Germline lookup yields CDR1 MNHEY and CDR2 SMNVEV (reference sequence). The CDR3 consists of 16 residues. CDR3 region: CASSLSRFLGYNEQFF. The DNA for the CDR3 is TGTGCCAGCAGTTTATCTAGGTTTCTGGGCTACAATGAGCAGTTCTTC.

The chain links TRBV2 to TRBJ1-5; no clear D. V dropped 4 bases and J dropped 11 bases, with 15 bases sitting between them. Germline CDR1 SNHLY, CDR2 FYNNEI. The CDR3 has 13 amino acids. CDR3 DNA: TGTGCCAGCAGTGGCCGTACGGACGGCTCCCAGCATTTT. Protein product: CASSGRTDGSQHF.

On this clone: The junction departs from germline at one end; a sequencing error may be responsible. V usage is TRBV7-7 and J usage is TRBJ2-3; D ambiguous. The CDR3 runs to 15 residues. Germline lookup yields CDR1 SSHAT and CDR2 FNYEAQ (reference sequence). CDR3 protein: CASSLLGGSEDTQYF. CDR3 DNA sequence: TGTGCTAGCAGCTTACTCGGCGGTTCGGAGGATACGCAGTATTTT.

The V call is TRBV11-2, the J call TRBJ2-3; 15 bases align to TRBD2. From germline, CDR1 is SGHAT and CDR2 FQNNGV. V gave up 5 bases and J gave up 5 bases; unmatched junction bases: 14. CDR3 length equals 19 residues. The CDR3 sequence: CASSVNTGTSGRIEDTQYF. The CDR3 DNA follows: TGTGCCAGCAGCGTAAACACCGGGACTAGCGGGAGGATCGAAGATACGCAGTATTTT.

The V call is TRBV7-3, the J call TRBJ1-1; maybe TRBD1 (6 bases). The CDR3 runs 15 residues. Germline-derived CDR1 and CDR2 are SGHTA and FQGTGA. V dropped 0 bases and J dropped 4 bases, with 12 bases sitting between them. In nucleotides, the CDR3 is TGTGCCAGCAGCTTAACAGGGAGGGGGGGCACTGAAGCTTTCTTT. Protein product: CASSLTGRGGTEAFF.

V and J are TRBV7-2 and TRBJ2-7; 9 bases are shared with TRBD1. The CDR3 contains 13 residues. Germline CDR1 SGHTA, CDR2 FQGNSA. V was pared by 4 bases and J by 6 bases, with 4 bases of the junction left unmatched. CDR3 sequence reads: CASSSQGQGEQYF. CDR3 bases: TGTGCCAGCAGCTCACAGGGACAGGGCGAGCAGTACTTC.

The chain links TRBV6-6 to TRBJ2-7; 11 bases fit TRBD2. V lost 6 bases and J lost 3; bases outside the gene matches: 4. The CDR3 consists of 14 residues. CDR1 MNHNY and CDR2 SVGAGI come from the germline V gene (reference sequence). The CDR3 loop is CASSRLAGFYEQYF. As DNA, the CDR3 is TGTGCCAGCAGCCGACTAGCGGGATTCTACGAGCAGTACTTC.

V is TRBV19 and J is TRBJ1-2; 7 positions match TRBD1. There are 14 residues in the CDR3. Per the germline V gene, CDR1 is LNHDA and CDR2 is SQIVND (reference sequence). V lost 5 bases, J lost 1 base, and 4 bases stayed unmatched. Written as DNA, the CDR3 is TGTGCCAGTAGTCCGACAGGGTTTAACTATGGCTACACCTTC. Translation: CASSPTGFNYGYTF.

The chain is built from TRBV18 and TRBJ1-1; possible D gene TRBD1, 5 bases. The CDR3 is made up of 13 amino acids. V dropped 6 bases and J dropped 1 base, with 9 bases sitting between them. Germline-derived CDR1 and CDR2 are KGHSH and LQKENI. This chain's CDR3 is CASSWDRNTEAFF. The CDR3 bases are TGTGCCAGCTCGTGGGACCGGAACACTGAAGCTTTCTTT. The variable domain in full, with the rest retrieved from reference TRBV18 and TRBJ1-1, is NAGVMQNPRHLVRRRGQEARLRCSPMKGHSHVYWYRQLPEEGLKFMVYLQKENIIDESGMPKERFSAEFPKEGPSILRIQQVVRGDSAAYFCASSWDRNTEAFFGQGTRLTVV.